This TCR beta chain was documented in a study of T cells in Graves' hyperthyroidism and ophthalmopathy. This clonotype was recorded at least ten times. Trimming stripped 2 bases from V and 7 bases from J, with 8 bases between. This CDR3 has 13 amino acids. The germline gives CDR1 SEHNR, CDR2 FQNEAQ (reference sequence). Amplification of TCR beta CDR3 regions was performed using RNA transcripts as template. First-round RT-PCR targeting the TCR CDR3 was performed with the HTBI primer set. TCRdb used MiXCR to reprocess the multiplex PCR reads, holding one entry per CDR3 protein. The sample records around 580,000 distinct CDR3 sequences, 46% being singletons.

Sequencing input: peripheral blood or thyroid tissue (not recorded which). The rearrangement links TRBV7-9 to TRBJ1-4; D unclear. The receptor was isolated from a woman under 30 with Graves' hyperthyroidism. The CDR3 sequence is CASSLLVTEKLFF. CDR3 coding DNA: TGTGCCAGCAGCTTACTGGTAACTGAAAAACTGTTTTTT.